This TCR beta chain was sequenced during a study of T cells in Graves' hyperthyroidism and ophthalmopathy. From RNA transcripts, TCR beta CDR3 regions were amplified. First-round RT-PCR targeting the TCR CDR3 was performed with the HTBI primer set. TCRdb independently ran MiXCR on the multiplex PCR reads; one entry per CDR3 protein. The sample has around 490,000 distinct CDR3 sequences, just under 20% seen once. Per the germline V gene, CDR1 is LGHNT and CDR2 is FRNRAP. This CDR3 region has 18 residues. The V and J ends lost 0 bases and 2 bases respectively, with 20 bases between them. Whole-study results and caveats: Ophthalmopathy was identified by the model a median roughly 6.5 months ahead of onset.

This clonotype was recorded at least ten times. The antigen is undetermined. Exclusion of a patient resulted from uncontrolled infection, other autoimmune disease, pregnancy or lactation. The sequence was collected from a man aged 40-49 years with Graves' ophthalmopathy. The sample was blood. V and J are TRBV12-5 and TRBJ2-7, with D perhaps assigned TRBD1 or TRBD2 (5 bases each). CDR3 DNA sequence: TGTGCTAGTGGTTTGGTAGCAGGGACCCTTTCCATCCCCTACGAGCAGTACTTC. Its protein is CASGLVAGTLSIPYEQYF. The full variable domain, its missing parts supplied by reference TRBV12-5 and TRBJ2-7, is DARVTQTPRHKVTEMGQEVTMRCQPILGHNTVFWYRQTMMQGLELLAYFRNRAPLDDSGMPKDRFSAEMPDATLATLKIQPSEPRDSAVYFCASGLVAGTLSIPYEQYFGPGTRLTVT.